This T cell receptor beta chain was identified in a study of control samples from healthy donors and cancer patients. Libraries were prepared by immunoSEQ multiplex PCR; TCRdb keeps only in-frame clonotypes and omits some of them. The profile shows 200,000 to 250,000 clones, just under 95% of them singletons. V lost 4 bases and J 0 bases, leaving 15 bases between the germline ends. The CDR3 spans 16 residues. CDR1 MNHNS and CDR2 SASEGT come from the germline V gene. This clonotype was obtained from a man aged 50-60 years in good health. V gene TRBV6-1 combines with J gene TRBJ1-2; no definite D call. The material sequenced was blood. The CDR3 region is CASSVLRLDANYGYTF. The CDR3 coding sequence is TGTGCCAGCAGTGTATTGAGGTTAGACGCTAACTATGGCTACACCTTC.